This TCR beta chain was recovered during a study of beta chain features in type 1 diabetes (dated by TCRdb to the late 2010s). Looking at the study overall: Mean age, gender distribution, total cell number and subset yield were not different between patients and healthy donors. A total of roughly 100 million sorted cells were examined across all samples, and the number of cells per subset was strongly correlated with RNA yield. The study compared the TCRB repertoires of sorted circulating CD4+ T cell subsets in recently diagnosed type 1 diabetes patients with those in matched healthy donors. Naive and central memory subsets were obtained from all 28 donors, but regulatory and stem cell-like memory subsets were isolated from only 8 patients and about 8 healthy donors.

Overall study outcomes, separate from this receptor: PCR may preferentially amplify shorter templates, but because patient and control samples were amplified and corrected together, any resulting skew would affect both groups equally. Because cDNA was sequenced instead of genomic DNA, activated cells with high expression could be over-represented, although the groups did not differ in activation or CD3 levels. Naive, central memory and regulatory TCRB repertoires appeared more similar among patients than among healthy donors. A moderate but significant shortening of TCRB CDR3 length was observed in type 1 diabetes patients in all four CD4+ subsets. Fewer insertions and more nucleotide deletions at VDJ recombination sites were observed in patients with type 1 diabetes, implying thymic rearrangement abnormalities. Because the HLA sub-analyses included only small numbers of individuals, any influence of HLA type on TCRB rearrangement was left unresolved.

From each donor, a single peripheral blood sample of about 110 mL on average was drawn into heparinised tubes. Using a panel that included CD45RO, CCR7, CD25, CD127, CD95 and CD27, naive, central memory, regulatory and stem cell-like memory CD4+ T cells were sorted on a BD FACSAria II. Purity was above 95% for every sorted population. PBMCs were isolated right away by Lymphoprep density gradient centrifugation and were stained directly, without culture. So that batch effects would be minimized, each experiment stained and sorted samples in pairs, pairing one healthy donor with one patient. For this chain, trimming is 6 bases at the V end and 2 bases at the J end, and the number of junction bases without a gene match is 12. CDR1 and CDR2 are drawn from the germline V gene (reference sequence): MNHEY, SMNVEV. The CDR3 covers 19 residues, taking in both the cysteine and the phenylalanine. The DNA shown is the 57-base CDR3, in frame from base 1.

The High Capacity cDNA Reverse Transcription Kit was used to reverse transcribe all of the isolated RNA, meaning that expressed TCRB transcripts were what got sequenced. Deep immunoSEQ sequencing was performed on naive, central memory and regulatory T cell samples, with an average of around 3.4 million total reads per sample. Sorted cells were lysed in RLT buffer, and RNA was extracted using DNase-treated RNeasy Micro or Mini kits according to cell number. Each cell subset was processed on its own to prevent cross-contamination, while patient and healthy donor samples were processed together. TCRB sequences were amplified from cDNA with the immunoSEQ multiplex PCR, producing 87-bp fragments spanning the CDR3 region. Sequencing of the amplicons was performed on the Illumina HiSeq platform. On the study's bioinformatics: Synthetic template baselines were used to correct PCR bias computationally, reads within Hamming distance 2 were collapsed, and singletons that could not be merged were discarded. Reads were aligned against IMGT to assign V, D and J genes, CDR3 length and insertions or deletions at six rearrangement sites. Within each subset, clonotype counts were normalized to sorted cell number, and only after that were true diversity and Gini coefficients computed with the tcR R package. Repertoire sharing was quantified using the overlap coefficient calculated on TCRB nucleotide sequences. TCRdb mirrors the immuneACCESS table, restricted to in-frame sequences. Some clones are absent from its copies; in checked studies, under half trace to an unresolved V gene, and the reason for the others is unknown. V and J calls and clone size follow that table, whereas D and trimming were derived from the DNA. A total of more than 150,000 clones appear in this sample, about 13% of them only once. The ten largest make up 0.62% of the sample.

As concerns this clone: What this receptor recognizes is not known. One base away there is no much larger clone; base qualities are not given.

The sequenced sample was central memory CD4+ T cells from blood. This TCR derives from a woman aged 18-29 years in good health. This chain is built from TRBV27 and TRBJ2-6; TRBD1 agrees with 11 junctional bases. In nucleotides, the sequence is TGTGCCAGCAGCCGCCCCCCGGGACAGGGGGGCACTGGGGCCAACGTCCTGACTTTC. It encodes CASSRPPGQGGTGANVLTF. The full variable domain, with segments outside the CDR3 supplied by the reference TRBV27 and TRBJ2-6 proteins, appears as EAQVTQNPRYLITVTGKKLTVTCSQNMNHEYMSWYRQDPGLGLRQIYYSMNVEVTDKGDVPEGYKVSRKEKRNFPLILESPSPNQTSLYFCASSRPPGQGGTGANVLTFGAGSRLTVL.